This T cell receptor (beta chain) was captured by sequencing in a study of T cell changes during pregnancy in multiple sclerosis (dated by TCRdb to about 2019). As for the study more broadly: The study looked at changes in the T cell repertoire across pregnancy in women with multiple sclerosis.

CDR1 and CDR2, per the germline V gene, are LGHNA and YNFKEQ. The CDR3 starts with the cysteine, ends with the phenylalanine, and has 16 residues. Here the CDR3 DNA is all that survives: 48 bases in frame from base 1. Trimming accounts for 3 bases at V and 5 bases at J, while the number of junction bases matched to no gene is 6. Points on this clone: This clone's antigen is unknown. The sample holds no much larger clone one base away, and base qualities are not on file.

Libraries were made using the immunoSEQ multiplex PCR assay. What TCRdb holds here is the immuneACCESS table cut down to in-frame rearrangements. Part of the clones is not present; checked against another copy, under half of the missing clones reflect an unresolved V gene, and the others are unexplained. Recorded for this sample are around 80,000 clones; 94% of them occurred a single time. About 0.94% of the sample lies in the top ten. The source is a female donor in good health, enrolled as a control in a pregnancy study. The chain was built from TRBV4-2 and TRBJ1-5, with 11 central nucleotides matching TRBD1. Here the sequenced sample was peripheral blood, taken in the second trimester of pregnancy. The CDR3: CASSQGRDRGDQPQHF. The DNA sequence reads TGTGCCAGCAGCCAGGGCCGGGACAGGGGGGATCAGCCCCAGCATTTT.